Listed here are 19 T cell receptor beta chains from one sample, sequenced in a study of cytomegalovirus exposure and HLA in healthy donors. The PCR used 60 Vbeta and 13 Jbeta primers. Measured with immunoSEQ multiplex PCR; TCRdb has only the in-frame clones, and not every one. The profile shows more than 85,000 clones, 76% of them singletons. Sequences were obtained from PBMCs. These receptors were taken from a woman aged 50 to 60 in good health and CMV-seropositive.

The J gene is TRBJ2-3, the V gene TRBV19; no definite D call. Trimming shortened V by 6 bases and J by 1 base, and 8 bases separated the two germline ends. Per the germline V gene, CDR1 is LNHDA and CDR2 is SQIVND (reference sequence). CDR3 length equals 13 residues. Here the CDR3 reads CASSSRGTDTQYF. The CDR3 DNA reads TGTGCCAGTAGCTCTCGGGGCACAGATACGCAGTATTTT.

J is TRBJ2-1 and V is TRBV19; 13 nucleotides align to TRBD2. Germline lookup yields CDR1 LNHDA and CDR2 SQIVND (reference sequence). V lost 3 bases to trimming and J lost 7 bases; unmatched junction nucleotides: 12. CDR3 length equals 18 residues. The CDR3 here is CASSMYHWTSGRRNEQFF. The DNA of the CDR3 is TGTGCCAGTAGTATGTACCATTGGACTAGCGGGAGAAGGAATGAGCAGTTCTTC.

The chain uses TRBV7-2 and TRBJ2-5; possibly TRBD2 for D (5 bases). V was pared by 1 base and J by 5 bases, with 8 bases between. Germline V gene lookup returns CDR1 SGHTA and CDR2 FQGNSA. The CDR3 sequence is 13 residues long. The CDR3 is CASSLGGLETQYF. CDR3 sequence (DNA): TGTGCCAGCAGCTTAGGCGGGTTGGAGACCCAGTACTTC.

This chain links TRBV19 with TRBJ1-2; D is unresolved. CDR3 length: 14 residues. Trimming pared 6 bases from V and 8 bases from J, leaving 19 bases between. The germline V gene encodes CDR1 LNHDA and CDR2 SQIVND (reference sequence). CDR3: CASRERTSQGGYTF. The CDR3 DNA reads as TGTGCCAGTAGGGAGCGGACCTCACAAGGGGGCTACACCTTC.

In its sample, this clone was seen a few times. The rearrangement joins TRBV29-1 to TRBJ2-5; 7 bases line up with TRBD2. In germline, CDR1 is SQVTM, CDR2 ANQGSEA. This CDR3 contains 12 residues. Losses at the gene ends were 3 bases for V and 4 bases for J; bases not matched to a gene: 2. As DNA, the CDR3 is TGCAGCGTTGAGGGGGGGAGAGAGACCCAGTACTTC. Amino acids: CSVEGGRETQYF.

The V gene is TRBV6-1, the J gene TRBJ1-6; D uncertain. V lost 8 bases, J lost 4 bases, and 12 bases lay in between. CDR1 and CDR2 (germline): MNHNS, SASEGT. There are 14 residues in the CDR3. The CDR3 DNA reads as TGTGCCAGCGGCGCACAGTCTTATAATTCACCCCTCCACTTT. This codes for CASGAQSYNSPLHF.

This clone appeared a few times. The V call is TRBV19, the J call TRBJ1-5; 7 bases fit TRBD1. Trimming at V came to 9 bases and at J to 5 bases, leaving 4 bases not matched to a gene. The CDR3 has 12 amino acids. CDR1 and CDR2 (germline): LNHDA, SQIVND (reference sequence). As DNA, the CDR3 is TGTGCCAGCGAGGGGGCAGATCAGCCCCAGCATTTT. This encodes CASEGADQPQHF.

This chain links TRBV11-2 with TRBJ1-3; no firm D call. CDR1 is SGHAT and CDR2 is FQNNGV in the germline V gene. This CDR3 is 14 amino acids long. Between the trimmed V and J ends, which lost 0 bases and 2 bases, there was a span of 5 bases. The CDR3 reads CASSLDPTGNTIYF. CDR3 nucleotides: TGTGCCAGCAGCTTAGATCCCACTGGAAACACCATATATTTT.

As to this clone: The junction does not match germline at one end; this may be a read error. This chain joins TRBV5-1 and TRBJ2-6, with D possibly matching TRBD1 (5 bases). The CDR3 consists of 17 residues. CDR1 and CDR2 from the germline V gene are SGHRS and YFSETQ. The CDR3 is CASSLARVPSGANGLTF. CDR3 bases: TGCGCCAGCAGCTTGGCCCGGGTCCCCTCTGGGGCCAACGGCCTGACTTTC.

This chain uses TRBV10-1 with TRBJ1-5; 9 bases line up with TRBD1. The CDR3 consists of 15 residues. V was pared by 5 bases and J by 5 bases, with 7 bases of the junction left unmatched. The germline gives CDR1 WNHNN, CDR2 SYGVQD (reference sequence). The chain's CDR3 is CASSPDRGRDQPQHF. The CDR3, as DNA: TGCGCCAGCAGTCCGGACAGGGGCCGGGATCAGCCCCAGCATTTT.

The rearrangement joins TRBV27 to TRBJ1-2; a possible D gene is TRBD1 (6 bases). V was cut by 7 bases and J by 8 bases, with 11 bases left in between. The CDR3 is 11 amino acids. The germline V gene encodes CDR1 MNHEY and CDR2 SMNVEV (reference sequence). CDR3 in amino acids: CASKTGSGYTF. The CDR3 DNA follows: TGTGCCAGCAAAACAGGGTCCGGCTACACCTTC.

The rearrangement uses TRBV7-9 and TRBJ2-5; TRBD2 matches at 8 bases. Per the germline V gene, CDR1 is SEHNR and CDR2 is FQNEAQ (reference sequence). The CDR3 has 17 residues. V was clipped by 5 bases and J by 5 bases; unmatched bases: 16. CDR3: CASSDGLAGRPGETQYF. The DNA of the CDR3 is TGTGCCAGCAGCGACGGGCTAGCGGGCCGACCTGGGGAGACCCAGTACTTC.

The chain combines TRBV7-2 with TRBJ1-2, with 7 nucleotides matching TRBD1. Germline assignment: CDR1 SGHTA and CDR2 FQGNSA. The trim removed 5 bases at V and 3 bases at J, leaving 9 bases unmatched. This CDR3 comprises 15 residues. In DNA, the CDR3 is TGTGCCAGCAGCCCTGGCAGGGGGTCGGACTATGGCTACACCTTC. Its translation is CASSPGRGSDYGYTF.

This chain joins TRBV9 and TRBJ1-1; no clear D. This CDR3 spans 13 amino acids. The germline gives CDR1 SGDLS, CDR2 YYNGEE. V lost 6 bases, J lost 4 bases, and 13 bases lay in between. CDR3 nucleotide sequence: TGTGCCAGCAATACGGACGAGGGCACTGAAGCTTTCTTT. Its protein is CASNTDEGTEAFF.

This clone was counted between two and nine times. At one boundary the junction diverges from the germline segment, which might be a read error. V gene TRBV7-9 combines with J gene TRBJ2-7; TRBD1 matches 11 bases. The CDR3 loop spans 13 amino acids. Germline V lookup: CDR1 SEHNR, CDR2 FQNEAQ (reference sequence). Here the CDR3 DNA reads TGTTCCAGCAGCGGACAGGGGGCTAAGGAGCAGTACTTC. The encoded protein is CSSSGQGAKEQYF.

A single count supports this clone. V gene TRBV4-1 combines with J gene TRBJ2-5; 7 bases match TRBD2. V lost 1 base and J lost 2; bases outside the gene matches: 7. CDR3 length: 16 amino acids. Germline-derived CDR1 and CDR2 are MGHRA and YSYEKL. The CDR3 DNA reads as TGCGCCAGCAGCCAAGGTGGCGGGGGACCTCAAGAGACCCAGTACTTC. Protein product: CASSQGGGGPQETQYF.

The rearrangement uses TRBV5-1 and TRBJ2-1, with D possibly matching TRBD1 (5 bases). From germline, CDR1 is SGHRS and CDR2 YFSETQ. The CDR3 spans 14 residues. Between the trimmed V and J ends, which lost 5 bases and 0 bases, there was a span of 9 bases. The CDR3 bases are TGCGCCAGCAGGGACACAAGCTCCTACAATGAGCAGTTCTTC. It is translated as CASRDTSSYNEQFF.

This clone appeared a few times. The chain combines TRBV7-9 with TRBJ2-3; TRBD2 aligns across 11 bases. Germline V gene data show CDR1 as SEHNR and CDR2 as FQNEAQ (reference sequence). The CDR3 extends over 18 amino acids. Trimming at V came to 5 bases and at J to 4 bases, leaving 14 bases not matched to a gene. The CDR3 here is CASSPQTGTSGPPDTQYF. The CDR3 DNA is TGTGCCAGCAGCCCCCAGACCGGGACTAGCGGACCTCCAGATACGCAGTATTTT.

This clone showed up just a few times. This chain uses TRBV6-1 with TRBJ2-5, with D possibly TRBD2 on 6 matching bases. The V gene's germline CDR1 is MNHNS and CDR2 SASEGT. Trimming removed 4 bases from V and 2 bases from J, with 11 bases in between. The CDR3 is 14 residues long. The CDR3: CASSVLAGQETQYF. The CDR3 coding sequence is TGTGCCAGCAGTGTTTTGGCGGGACAAGAGACCCAGTACTTC.